The 10 T cell receptor beta chains below were found in one sample sequenced in a study of T-cell reconstitution after alpha-beta-depleted transplantation in children. This sample's TCRbeta library carried unique molecular identifier barcodes. Via MiXCR, TCRdb re-called the PCR reads, giving one row per CDR3 protein. The repertoire holds roughly 500,000 distinct CDR3 sequences, with approximately 20% as singletons. The specimen comprised PBMCs from the stem cell graft donor, sampled from the stem cell graft. The receptors stem from a human donor who donated a stem cell graft to a child with acute lymphoblastic leukemia.

The chain has TRBV9 and TRBJ1-5; the match to TRBD1 covers 10 bases. CDR3 length equals 15 residues. Germline CDR1 and CDR2: SGDLS and YYNGEE. Unmatched junction bases numbered 6, after V lost 4 bases and J lost 5 bases. The CDR3 loop is CASSLTGGRYQPQHF. The CDR3 region has the DNA TGTGCCAGCAGCTTGACAGGGGGCCGATATCAGCCCCAGCATTTT.

This clonotype was recorded a few times. V gene TRBV5-1 combines with J gene TRBJ2-7, with D possibly being TRBD2 (6 bases). CDR1 is SGHRS and CDR2 is YFSETQ in the germline V gene. Trimming removed 2 bases at V and 6 bases at J, with 21 bases between. The CDR3 is 16 amino acids. For the CDR3, the DNA is TGCGCCAGCAGCTTCTCCGGGACTTCCTATATTCTCGAGCAGTACTTC. It is translated as CASSFSGTSYILEQYF.

The chain is built from TRBV6-1 and TRBJ1-1; no definite D call. V was shortened by 3 bases and J by 1 base, with 9 bases between the two germline ends. This CDR3 region has 14 residues. The V gene's germline CDR1 is MNHNS and CDR2 SASEGT. CDR3 bases: TGTGCCAGCAGTGATCCACACACGAACACTGAAGCTTTCTTT. Translating gives CASSDPHTNTEAFF.

The V and J genes are TRBV9 and TRBJ2-1, with 11 bases fitting TRBD2. From germline, CDR1 is SGDLS and CDR2 YYNGEE. J lost 0 bases, V lost 8 bases, and 10 bases had no gene match. The CDR3 is 17 amino acids. DNA of the CDR3: TGTGCCAGTGGGACTAGCGGCAAAGGGAGCTCCTACAATGAGCAGTTCTTC. Its translation is CASGTSGKGSSYNEQFF.

V gene TRBV29-1 combines with J gene TRBJ2-3; D not certain. V lost 4 bases to trimming and J lost 3 bases, with 11 bases between them. CDR3 length: 13 amino acids. Germline V gene sequence: CDR1 SQVTM, CDR2 ANQGSEA. CDR3 loop: CSVGYLGTDTQYF. In DNA form, the CDR3 reads TGCAGCGTTGGGTACCTGGGGACAGATACGCAGTATTTT.

This clonotype was observed a handful of times. The chain couples TRBV7-9 to TRBJ2-1; no clear D gene. This CDR3 comprises 15 residues. V gave up 1 base and J gave up 6 bases, with 13 bases separating them. CDR1 and CDR2 (germline): SEHNR, FQNEAQ (reference sequence). CDR3 bases: TGTGCCAGCAGCTTAGGCACTATAGCCCTCAATGAGCAGTTCTTC. Translating gives CASSLGTIALNEQFF. Together with reference TRBV7-9 and TRBJ2-1, the CDR3 gives the full variable domain: DTGVSQNPRHKITKRGQNVTFRCDPISEHNRLYWYRQTLGQGPEFLTYFQNEAQLEKSRLLSDRFSAERPKGSFSTLEIQRTEQGDSAMYLCASSLGTIALNEQFFGPGTRLTVL.

This clonotype was counted only a few times. J is TRBJ2-1 and V is TRBV20-1, with 13 bases lining up with TRBD2. From germline, CDR1 is DFQATT and CDR2 SNEGSKA (reference sequence). There are 16 residues in the CDR3. The J segment lost 5 bases and the V segment lost 4 bases, leaving 8 bases of the junction unmatched. Here the CDR3 reads CSATLITSGRDNEQFF. For the CDR3, the DNA is TGCAGTGCTACCCTAATTACTAGCGGGAGGGACAATGAGCAGTTCTTC.

This clonotype showed up just a few times. The chain uses TRBV7-9 and TRBJ2-1, with 7 bases fitting TRBD2. Losses at the gene ends were 3 bases for V and 6 bases for J; bases not matched to a gene: 5. Germline V gives CDR1 SEHNR, CDR2 FQNEAQ (reference sequence). This CDR3 has 14 amino acids. The CDR3 reads CASSFTSAFNEQFF. CDR3 bases: TGTGCCAGCAGCTTCACTAGCGCCTTCAATGAGCAGTTCTTC.

This clonotype occurred many times. This chain connects TRBV5-1 to TRBJ1-5, with D possibly being TRBD1 (6 bases). V was cut by 4 bases and J by 0 bases, with 11 bases left in between. The germline V gene encodes CDR1 SGHRS and CDR2 YFSETQ. CDR3 length: 15 residues. CDR3 in DNA: TGCGCCAGCAGCCTCACAGGGCATAGCAATCAGCCCCAGCATTTT. As protein: CASSLTGHSNQPQHF.

This clonotype was seen more than once but under ten times. This chain uses TRBV5-6 with TRBJ2-7, with 8 bases lining up with TRBD1. Trimming took 0 bases from V and 5 from J; bases not matched to a gene: 7. In germline, CDR1 is SGHDT, CDR2 YYEEEE. This CDR3 contains 15 residues. CDR3 loop: CASSLAGDRQNEQYF. CDR3 coding DNA: TGTGCCAGCAGCTTGGCTGGGGACAGGCAAAACGAGCAGTACTTC.